These 32 T cell receptor beta chains originate from one sample sequenced in a study of blood T cell repertoires in COVID-19. Profiling relied on immunoSEQ multiplex PCR, and the TCRdb table lists in-frame clones only, not all of them. The sample yields 330,000 or so clones, under 95% seen once. Sequencing input: PBMCs or T cells enriched from blood (not recorded which). The origin of the receptors is a woman in her thirties who had recovered from COVID-19.

The V gene is TRBV5-5, the J gene TRBJ2-7; a possible D gene is TRBD2 (6 bases). In germline, CDR1 is SGHKS, CDR2 YYEKEE (reference sequence). The V gene lost 8 bases and the J gene lost 3 bases, with 12 bases spanning the gap. The CDR3 is 12 residues long. This chain's CDR3 is CARLATNYEQYF. CDR3 coding DNA: TGTGCCAGACTAGCTACTAACTACGAGCAGTACTTC.

The chain has TRBV27 and TRBJ2-3; D is possibly TRBD2 (5 bases). Germline values: CDR1 MNHEY, CDR2 SMNVEV (reference sequence). The CDR3 spans 13 residues. Deletions cut 8 bases from V and 2 bases from J, with 11 bases between. CDR3 sequence (DNA): TGTGCCAGCCGCCGGGGATCCACAGATACGCAGTATTTT. Translating gives CASRRGSTDTQYF.

The chain links TRBV21-1 to TRBJ1-1; the DNA was not compared with TRBD1, the D call given in the table. TRBV21-1 is a pseudogene segment. This CDR3 is 18 amino acids long. This CDR3 reads CASSFPPGQGEEGTEAFF. In DNA, the CDR3 is TGTGCCAGCAGCTTCCCTCCGGGACAGGGAGAAGAGGGCACTGAAGCTTTCTTT.

The chain joins TRBV30 to TRBJ1-6; 8 bases match TRBD1. The CDR3 totals 19 residues. Germline V gene sequence: CDR1 GTSNPN, CDR2 SVGIG (reference sequence). The J segment lost 0 bases and the V segment lost 0 bases, leaving 10 bases of the junction unmatched. The CDR3 region is CAWSVSKTGGSSYNSPLHF. CDR3 in DNA: TGTGCCTGGAGTGTAAGCAAAACAGGGGGGTCCTCCTATAATTCACCCCTCCACTTT.

This clone came up once. V is TRBV7-2 and J is TRBJ2-4; D is possibly TRBD1 (6 bases). Trimming removed 0 bases at V and 11 bases at J, with 11 bases between. Germline V gives CDR1 SGHTA, CDR2 FQGNSA. CDR3 size: 13 residues. The CDR3 here is CASSLAWDTFQYF. The CDR3 DNA reads TGTGCCAGCAGCTTAGCGTGGGACACCTTTCAGTACTTC.

J is TRBJ2-1 and V is TRBV9, with 11 positions matching TRBD2. Germline CDR1 reads SGDLS; CDR2 reads YYNGEE. V dropped 0 bases and J dropped 6; count of bases not matched to a gene: 5. The CDR3 loop spans 16 amino acids. The CDR3 is CASSVGGLAGINEQFF. The CDR3 region has the DNA TGTGCCAGCAGCGTAGGAGGACTAGCGGGCATCAATGAGCAGTTCTTC.

This sequence joins TRBV30 and TRBJ2-7; 7 positions agree with TRBD2. V shed 5 bases and J 2 bases; nucleotides not matched to a gene: 6. The CDR3 length is 13 residues. Germline lookup yields CDR1 GTSNPN and CDR2 SVGIG (reference sequence). CDR3 sequence: CAWSAGLPYEQYF. The CDR3 DNA reads as TGTGCCTGGTCCGCGGGACTACCCTACGAGCAGTACTTC.

This clone has just one count. The V gene is TRBV7-3, the J gene TRBJ2-1; 12 bases are a match to TRBD2. V lost 5 bases, J lost 9 bases, and 8 bases stayed unmatched. There are 15 residues in the CDR3. Germline values: CDR1 SGHTA, CDR2 FQGTGA. The CDR3 sequence: CASSQLAGGRAEQFF. For the CDR3, the DNA is TGTGCCAGCAGCCAACTAGCGGGAGGCCGAGCTGAGCAGTTCTTC.

This clone was recorded only once. This rearrangement joins TRBV2 to TRBJ2-2; TRBD1 matches at 7 bases. The CDR3 extends over 13 amino acids. CDR1 is SNHLY, CDR2 FYNNEI, per germline. With V trimmed by 5 bases and J by 7 bases, 4 bases remained unmatched. The CDR3 region is CASSTRQGGELFF. CDR3 sequence (DNA): TGTGCCAGCAGTACCAGACAGGGCGGGGAGCTGTTTTTT.

The chain joins TRBV5-4 to TRBJ1-2; 8 nucleotides match TRBD1. The V gene end was trimmed by 4 bases and the J gene end by 4 bases; junction bases not matched to a gene: 9. Germline V CDR1 and CDR2: SGHNT, YYREEE (reference sequence). The CDR3 length is 15 residues. DNA of the CDR3: TGTGCCAGCAGCGCGGGCTTAGGACAGGGCTATGGCTACACCTTC. This sequence encodes CASSAGLGQGYGYTF.

The chain couples TRBV12-3 or TRBV12-4 to TRBJ1-4; D unresolved. Trimming removed 11 bases at V and 6 bases at J, with 13 bases between. The CDR3 totals 12 residues. The CDR3, as DNA: TGTGCCCTAGTGGGTTTTGATGAAAAACTGTTTTTT. Translated, it gives CALVGFDEKLFF.

This clone occurred once. CDR3: CASSSTGGYNQPQHF. In DNA, the CDR3 is TGTGCCAGCAGCTCGACAGGGGGCTACAATCAGCCCCAGCATTTT. The chain links TRBV7-2 to TRBJ1-5, with TRBD1 matching over 10 bases. CDR1 and CDR2 (germline): SGHTA, FQGNSA. The ends lost 4 bases at V and 3 bases at J; junction bases unmatched: 3. The CDR3 is made up of 15 amino acids.

V is TRBV18 and J is TRBJ2-7; 8 nucleotides align to TRBD2. The germline gives CDR1 KGHSH, CDR2 LQKENI. After removal of 2 bases from V and 2 bases from J, the junction contained 8 bases not matched to a gene. There are 16 residues in the CDR3. CDR3 in DNA: TGTGCCAGCTCACCAGTTTATTCGCGGGGGGCCTACGAGCAGTACTTC. This gives the protein CASSPVYSRGAYEQYF. Full variable domain (remainder filled in from reference TRBV18 and TRBJ2-7): NAGVMQNPRHLVRRRGQEARLRCSPMKGHSHVYWYRQLPEEGLKFMVYLQKENIIDESGMPKERFSAEFPKEGPSILRIQQVVRGDSAAYFCASSPVYSRGAYEQYFGPGTRLTVT.

This clone has only a few counts. The rearrangement links TRBV12-3 or TRBV12-4 to TRBJ1-2; TRBD1 is a possible D gene (6 bases). Trimming removed 5 bases at V and 4 bases at J, with 8 bases between. The CDR3 is 12 amino acids. The CDR3 nucleotides read TGTGCCAGCAGTACAGGGACCTATGGCTACACCTTC. It codes for CASSTGTYGYTF.

This clone has just a few counts. This rearrangement joins TRBV30 to TRBJ2-2; D gene ambiguous. The V end lost 0 bases, the J end lost 6 bases, and 5 bases lay between the germline ends. The CDR3 is 12 residues long. Germline V gene sequence: CDR1 GTSNPN, CDR2 SVGIG (reference sequence). CDR3 residues: CAWSVLPGELFF. In DNA, the CDR3 is TGTGCCTGGAGTGTACTCCCCGGGGAGCTGTTTTTT.

The rearrangement uses TRBV2 and TRBJ1-1; 8 nucleotides align to TRBD1. The CDR3 runs 14 residues. Unmatched junction bases numbered 6, after V lost 5 bases and J lost 4 bases. Looked up from germline, CDR1 is SNHLY and CDR2 is FYNNEI. The DNA of the CDR3 is TGTGCCAGCAGTTCGGACAGGGTGGTCACTGAAGCTTTCTTT. This codes for CASSSDRVVTEAFF.

This chain joins TRBV4-3 and TRBJ2-3; TRBD2 aligns across 11 bases. V lost 4 bases and J lost 6; bases outside the gene matches: 6. The CDR3 has 15 amino acids. Germline values: CDR1 LGHNA, CDR2 YSLEER. Here the CDR3 reads CASSRRSGGADTQYF. The CDR3 nucleotides read TGCGCCAGCAGCCGCCGTAGCGGGGGGGCTGATACGCAGTATTTT.

The chain joins TRBV28 to TRBJ2-3; D may be TRBD2 (6 bases). Germline V gives CDR1 MDHEN, CDR2 SYDVKM. V dropped 7 bases and J dropped 4 bases, with 21 bases sitting between them. This CDR3 region has 16 residues. The CDR3, as DNA: TGTGCCAGCACTTCAGCGGGCGGGCCCAGTCCAGATACGCAGTATTTT. As protein: CASTSAGGPSPDTQYF.

The J gene is TRBJ2-1, the V gene TRBV5-4; 14 positions match TRBD2. Germline CDR1 reads SGHNT; CDR2 reads YYREEE (reference sequence). CDR3 length equals 16 residues. V lost 3 bases, J lost 8 bases, and 7 bases stayed unmatched. CDR3 sequence reads: CASSSGTSGSLYEQFF. For the CDR3, the DNA is TGTGCCAGCAGCTCAGGGACTAGCGGGAGTCTCTATGAGCAGTTCTTC.

The chain joins TRBV7-8 to TRBJ1-2; 10 bases match TRBD1. Germline trimming cut 0 bases from V and 6 bases from J; bases unmatched to any gene: 4. In germline, CDR1 is SGHVS, CDR2 FQNEAQ. CDR3 size: 15 residues. CDR3 sequence (DNA): TGTGCCAGCAGCTTAGCCGGGACAGGGGTAAATGGCTACACCTTC. Amino acid sequence: CASSLAGTGVNGYTF.

V and J are TRBV13 and TRBJ1-2; possible D gene TRBD1, 6 bases. The CDR3 is made up of 13 amino acids. From germline, CDR1 is PRHDT and CDR2 FYEKMQ (reference sequence). Trimming shortened V by 1 base and J by 8 bases, and 11 bases separated the two germline ends. CDR3 bases: TGTGCCAGCAGCTTAGACACAGGGTACGGCTACACCTTC. Translated, it gives CASSLDTGYGYTF.

The chain is built from TRBV28 and TRBJ1-2; no definite D call. The CDR3 sequence is 12 residues long. V lost 5 bases, J lost 0 bases, and 4 bases lay in between. Per germline, CDR1 MDHEN and CDR2 SYDVKM. In DNA form, the CDR3 reads TGTGCCAGCAGTCAATCTAACTATGGCTACACCTTC. It codes for CASSQSNYGYTF.

The chain links TRBV7-2 to TRBJ1-6; a weak D match, TRBD1 (6 bases). Germline V gene sequence: CDR1 SGHTA, CDR2 FQGNSA. Trimming stripped 5 bases from V and 10 bases from J, with 18 bases between. The CDR3 is made up of 15 amino acids. Here the CDR3 DNA reads TGTGCCAGCAGCGCGAGGACAGACTTATACTCACCCCTCCACTTT. It codes for CASSARTDLYSPLHF.

This sequence joins TRBV5-4 and TRBJ2-2, with D possibly TRBD1 on 6 matching bases. This CDR3 spans 13 amino acids. V gave up 4 bases and J gave up 5 bases, with 9 bases separating them. From germline, CDR1 is SGHNT and CDR2 YYREEE (reference sequence). In DNA, the CDR3 is TGTGCCAGCAGCGCCGGACAGACCGGGGAGCTGTTTTTT. Protein: CASSAGQTGELFF.

V usage is TRBV7-8 and J usage is TRBJ1-1; D gene uncertain. V lost 5 bases, J lost 2 bases, and 15 bases lay in between. The germline CDR1 and CDR2 sequences are SGHVS and FQNEAQ. The CDR3 length is 15 residues. CDR3 DNA sequence: TGTGCCAGCAGCCGGGAGATACTTATTAACACTGAAGCTTTCTTT. Translated: CASSREILINTEAFF.

This clone was detected a few times. The J gene is TRBJ2-1, the V gene TRBV7-2, with a weak D call TRBD1 (5 bases). Germline CDR1 is SGHTA and CDR2 is FQGNSA. V gave up 4 bases and J gave up 10 bases, with 14 bases separating them. The CDR3 consists of 13 residues. The CDR3 DNA follows: TGTGCCAGCAGCTCTGACGACAGACGCGAGCAGTTCTTC. It encodes CASSSDDRREQFF.

The chain joins TRBV6-6 to TRBJ2-5, with D maybe TRBD1 (5 bases). The CDR3 spans 12 residues. The ends were cut back, 7 bases at V and 5 bases at J, with 11 bases in the middle. CDR1 is MNHNY, CDR2 SVGAGI, per germline (reference sequence). The chain's CDR3 is CASIIPGETQYF. In DNA form, the CDR3 reads TGTGCCAGCATAATTCCAGGGGAGACCCAGTACTTC.

J is TRBJ2-3 and V is TRBV24-1; no firm D call. This CDR3 is built from 15 residues. CDR1 is KGHDR, CDR2 SFDVKD, per germline. V was cut by 3 bases and J by 1 base, with 10 bases left in between. The DNA of the CDR3 is TGTGCCACCAGTGATAGGAGATTTGGCACAGATACGCAGTATTTT. It specifies CATSDRRFGTDTQYF.

V and J are TRBV19 and TRBJ1-2; 7 bases match TRBD1. This CDR3 region has 15 residues. Germline V gene lookup returns CDR1 LNHDA and CDR2 SQIVND (reference sequence). V trimming: 5 bases; J trimming: 2 bases; junction bases outside the gene matches: 8. CDR3: CASSPAGGINYGYTF. DNA for the CDR3: TGTGCCAGTAGTCCAGCAGGGGGGATCAACTATGGCTACACCTTC.

This clone was counted once. V gene TRBV27 combines with J gene TRBJ2-2, with D possibly TRBD2 on 5 matching bases. The V and J ends lost 5 bases and 4 bases respectively, with 11 bases between them. This CDR3 has 14 residues. The germline V gene encodes CDR1 MNHEY and CDR2 SMNVEV (reference sequence). CDR3 region: CASSPGAGTGELFF. In DNA form, the CDR3 reads TGTGCCAGCAGTCCCGGCGCGGGCACCGGGGAGCTGTTTTTT.

The chain combines TRBV10-3 with TRBJ1-1, with 7 bases matching TRBD1. Unmatched junction bases numbered 6, after V lost 2 bases and J lost 6 bases. Germline CDR1 ENHRY, CDR2 SYGVKD. The CDR3 loop spans 14 amino acids. The CDR3 loop is CAISEGGTASEAFF. In DNA, the CDR3 is TGTGCCATCAGTGAGGGAGGGACAGCCTCTGAAGCTTTCTTT.

CDR3 sequence reads: CASSPNAGEAFF. The CDR3 DNA reads as TGTGCCAGCTCCCCCAACGCGGGGGAAGCTTTCTTT. This chain links TRBV18 with TRBJ1-1; D is undetermined. Per germline, CDR1 KGHSH and CDR2 LQKENI. V was pared by 6 bases and J by 8 bases, with 13 bases between. The CDR3 is 12 residues long.